The rows below give T cell receptor beta chains drawn from one sample of a study of CD8 T cells in Susac syndrome. TCRdb reanalysed the immunoSEQ multiplex PCR reads using MiXCR and keeps one entry per CDR3 protein. The data hold around 170,000 distinct CDR3 sequences, with 95% to 96% observed a single time. Sequenced sample: CD4+ T cells from PBMCs. All receptors derive from a human donor with Susac syndrome. Both conserved end residues are part of each CDR3. Fields, in order: clone size, J gene, D gene, V gene, CDR3 DNA, CDR3 protein. A D gene is named only where the DNA matches it firmly. Only part of the rows carry a size: once, few, many, or a class if the clone is expanded.

>NA|TRBJ2-1|NA|TRBV5-4
TGTGCCAGCAGCGTCGGGGGAAGGAATGAGCAGTTCTTC
CASSVGGRNEQFF
>NA|TRBJ2-3|TRBD2|TRBV24-1
TGTGCCACCAGTGGAAGGACTAGCGGGGTCACAGATACGCAGTATTTT
CATSGRTSGVTDTQYF
>NA|TRBJ2-5|TRBD1|TRBV29-1
TGCAGCGGAACCATAGACAGGGGGCTAAGGGAGACCCAGTACTTC
CSGTIDRGLRETQYF
>NA|TRBJ1-5|TRBD1|TRBV20-1
TGCAGTGCCCCGCGGGACAGGGGAAGGGTTCAGCCCCAGCATTTT
CSAPRDRGRVQPQHF
>NA|TRBJ1-5|TRBD1|TRBV7-8
TGTGCCAGCAGCTTAGAAGGGACAGGACGGTGGGGCAATCAGCCCCAGCATTTT
CASSLEGTGRWGNQPQHF
>NA|TRBJ2-5|NA|TRBV29-1
TGCAGCGTTGATGTCCTAGCGGAGACCCAGTACTTC
CSVDVLAETQYF
>NA|TRBJ2-5|NA|TRBV27
TGTGCCAGCAGTTTATCCGCGGGCCTAGAGGGTGAGACCCAGTACTTC
CASSLSAGLEGETQYF
>few|TRBJ1-2|TRBD1|TRBV5-6
TGTGCCAGCAGTTTAGGACAGGGGGACGGCTACACCTTC
CASSLGQGDGYTF
>NA|TRBJ2-5|TRBD2|TRBV15
TGTGCCACCAGCAGACCAAAGACTAGCGCAGAGACCCAGTACTTC
CATSRPKTSAETQYF
>NA|TRBJ2-7|NA|TRBV30
TGTGCCTGGAGAACTGGACCCTCCTACGAGCAGTACTTC
CAWRTGPSYEQYF
>NA|TRBJ2-3|TRBD2|TRBV7-9
TGTGCCACCCACCGGGCGGGAGCGATGGATACGCAGTATTTT
CATHRAGAMDTQYF
>NA|TRBJ1-5|NA|TRBV4-1
TGCGCCAGCAGCCAAGATTGGGGTCAGCCCCAGCATTTT
CASSQDWGQPQHF
>NA|TRBJ2-7|TRBD2|TRBV6-6
TGTGCCAGCAGTTCCCGTAGCGGGAGAGTTTACGAGCAGTACTTC
CASSSRSGRVYEQYF
>NA|TRBJ1-2|TRBD1|TRBV6-5
TGTGCCAGCAGCTCCGGACAGGGGGCGAATGGCTACACCTTC
CASSSGQGANGYTF
>NA|TRBJ2-1|TRBD1|TRBV29-1
TGCAGCGGGGACAGGGGTGGCGATGAGCAGTTCTTC
CSGDRGGDEQFF
>NA|TRBJ1-2|NA|TRBV5-1
TGCGCCAGCAGCTTGACTCCGGGAAAGAACTATGGCTACACCTTC
CASSLTPGKNYGYTF
>NA|TRBJ1-5|TRBD1|TRBV24-1
TGTGCCACCAGTGACTTCGGACAGGGGGACCCAGATCAGCCCCAGCATTTT
CATSDFGQGDPDQPQHF
>NA|TRBJ2-7|NA|TRBV20-1
TGCAGTGCTCCCTCGGAGGGGTCCTCCTACGAGCAGTACTTC
CSAPSEGSSYEQYF
>NA|TRBJ2-3|NA|TRBV2
TGTGCCAGCAGTGGCAGGGAGACCAGCACAGATACGCAGTATTTT
CASSGRETSTDTQYF
>NA|TRBJ2-5|NA|TRBV29-1
TGCAGCGTTGTAGGAGTGGAGACCCAGTACTTC
CSVVGVETQYF
>NA|TRBJ2-1|TRBD2|TRBV29-1
TGCAGCGTTACCGGGACTAGCCGCAATGAGCAGTTCTTC
CSVTGTSRNEQFF
>NA|TRBJ2-3|NA|TRBV4-3
TGCGCCAGCAGCCCGACGTGGCGGGCAACAGATACGCAGTATTTT
CASSPTWRATDTQYF
>NA|TRBJ1-2|NA|TRBV7-2
TGTGCCAGCAGCTTATTTGGCAATGGCTACACCTTC
CASSLFGNGYTF
>NA|TRBJ2-1|TRBD1|TRBV11-2
TGTGCCAGCAGCAAGGGACAGGGGGTAACCTACAATGAGCAGTTCTTC
CASSKGQGVTYNEQFF
>NA|TRBJ2-3|NA|TRBV6-6
TGTGCCAGCAGTTACTCGATCGCGGGTGTCTTATTT
CASSYSIAGVLF
>NA|TRBJ1-3|NA|TRBV19
TGTGCCAGTAGTATTCGGCAGGGCGCGTCTGGAAACACCATATATTTT
CASSIRQGASGNTIYF
>NA|TRBJ2-7|NA|TRBV29-1
TGCAGCGTTCGAGGGGGCAAAGCGGGAAGGTCCTACGAGCAGTACTTC
CSVRGGKAGRSYEQYF
>once|TRBJ1-1|NA|TRBV30
TGTGCCTGGATTCTACAGGGAGTTAACACTGAAGCTTTCTTT
CAWILQGVNTEAFF
>NA|TRBJ1-6|NA|TRBV7-2
TGTGCCAGCAGCTTAGTGGGAGGATCACCCCTCCACTTT
CASSLVGGSPLHF
>NA|TRBJ2-3|TRBD2|TRBV29-1
TGCAGCGTCGAACTAGCGGGAGGCGGCGATACGCAGTATTTT
CSVELAGGGDTQYF
>NA|TRBJ1-4|NA|TRBV25-1
TGTGCCACATCAGGGGATAGGCCTAATGAAAAACTGTTTTTT
CATSGDRPNEKLFF
>once|TRBJ1-4|NA|TRBV28
TGTGCCAGCAGACCACAGGTTTTCGCTAATGAAAAACTGTTTTTT
CASRPQVFANEKLFF
>NA|TRBJ2-1|NA|TRBV4-3
TGCGCCAGCAGCCAAGATGGCAGGGCCGATGAGCAGTTCTTC
CASSQDGRADEQFF
>NA|TRBJ1-5|NA|TRBV18
TGTGCCAGCTCACCAACAGGTCCTTCAGGACAGCCCCAGCATTTT
CASSPTGPSGQPQHF
>NA|TRBJ2-1|NA|TRBV20-1
TGCAGTGCTAGTCGCGCGGGAAGTGATGAGCAGTTCTTC
CSASRAGSDEQFF
>NA|TRBJ1-5|NA|TRBV4-3
TGCGCCAGCAGCCAAGGAAAGAATCAGCCCCAGCATTTT
CASSQGKNQPQHF
>NA|TRBJ1-2|NA|TRBV28
TGTGCCAGCAGTTTAAGGGAAGACTATGGCTACACCTTC
CASSLREDYGYTF
>NA|TRBJ2-3|TRBD2|TRBV5-6
TGTGCCACCCAGAGTACGACTAGCGGGAGGCGCACAGATACGCAGTATTTT
CATQSTTSGRRTDTQYF
>NA|TRBJ2-3|NA|TRBV12-3/TRBV12-4
TGTGCCAGCGTGAGGGCACCCGACAGGTTCGGCACAGATACGCAGTATTTT
CASVRAPDRFGTDTQYF
>NA|TRBJ1-6|NA|TRBV3-1
TGTGCCAGTGCCTTCTATAATTCACCCCTCCACTTT
CASAFYNSPLHF